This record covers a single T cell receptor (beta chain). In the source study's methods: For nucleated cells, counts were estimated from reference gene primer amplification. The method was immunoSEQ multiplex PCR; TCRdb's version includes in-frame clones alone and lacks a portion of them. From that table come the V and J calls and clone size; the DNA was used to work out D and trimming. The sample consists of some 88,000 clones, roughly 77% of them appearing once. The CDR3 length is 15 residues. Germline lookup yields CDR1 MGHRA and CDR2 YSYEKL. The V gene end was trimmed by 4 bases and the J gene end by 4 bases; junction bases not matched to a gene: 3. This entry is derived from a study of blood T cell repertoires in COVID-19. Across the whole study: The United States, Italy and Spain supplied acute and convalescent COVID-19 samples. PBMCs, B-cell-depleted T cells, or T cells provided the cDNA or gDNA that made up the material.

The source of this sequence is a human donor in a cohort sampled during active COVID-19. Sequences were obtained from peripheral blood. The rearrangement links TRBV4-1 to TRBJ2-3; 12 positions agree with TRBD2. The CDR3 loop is CASSPSGRGADTQYF. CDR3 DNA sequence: TGCGCCAGCAGCCCTAGCGGGAGGGGGGCAGATACGCAGTATTTT.